This T cell receptor (beta chain) was retrieved from a study of T cells in localized non-small cell lung cancer. Overall study results and limits: Uninvolved adjacent lung had higher T cell clonality than tumor and all other tissues. Overall survival was longer when the density of T cells in the blood was higher. A single tumor region was sequenced, leaving heterogeneity possible.

The protocol was immunoSEQ multiplex PCR, while the TCRdb copy is restricted to in-frame clones and leaves out a portion. The sample lists around 41,000 clones; roughly 91% were seen once. Trimming left V 7 bases short and J 0 bases short, with 12 bases between. The CDR3 is made up of 15 amino acids. Germline assignment: CDR1 LNHDA and CDR2 SQIVND (reference sequence). With regard to this clone: The antigen is undetermined.

The rearrangement joins TRBV19 to TRBJ1-4; no definite D call. The source material was PBMCs, sampled before any cancer treatment. The source is a woman aged 40-75 years with stage II lung adenocarcinoma. The CDR3 DNA reads as TGTGCCAGTAAGCTAGTGGGGTCAACTAATGAAAAACTGTTTTTT. Encoded protein: CASKLVGSTNEKLFF.